The clone carrying this T cell receptor beta chain was seen many times. Its antigen is unknown. V was clipped by 1 base and J by 8 bases, with 18 bases between them. Germline-derived CDR1 and CDR2 are LGHNA and YNFKEQ. The CDR3 length is 16 residues. The library was built from around 380 ng RNA with molecular barcoded adaptors for alpha/delta and beta/gamma chains. From the reads, TCRdb called clonotypes with MiXCR, one entry per CDR3 protein. The table shows 100,000 to 150,000 distinct CDR3 sequences, with over 10% occurring only once. These data are taken from a study of read filtering for tumor transcriptome and immune sequencing. Study background: Among patients, 17 to 20 were male and around 15 female, aged about 47 to 80 (mean roughly 63). R-ISS stage counts were 8 or 9 for I, approximately 16 for II, about seven for III. DNase treatment preceded whole-transcriptome library preparation.

Study-wide findings and caveats: Without single-read clonotypes, shared clonotype proportions correlated more between IR-seq and RNA-seq.

The sequenced sample was a population of CD138-negative cells sorted from bone marrow. This rearrangement joins TRBV4-2 to TRBJ2-1; TRBD1 is a possible D gene (6 bases). The clonotype originates from a donor at least 40 years old with multiple myeloma. The CDR3 DNA reads as TGTGCCAGCAGCCAAGTGGTGCTGGGGGCCGCCGATGAGCAGTTCTTC. Amino acids: CASSQVVLGAADEQFF.